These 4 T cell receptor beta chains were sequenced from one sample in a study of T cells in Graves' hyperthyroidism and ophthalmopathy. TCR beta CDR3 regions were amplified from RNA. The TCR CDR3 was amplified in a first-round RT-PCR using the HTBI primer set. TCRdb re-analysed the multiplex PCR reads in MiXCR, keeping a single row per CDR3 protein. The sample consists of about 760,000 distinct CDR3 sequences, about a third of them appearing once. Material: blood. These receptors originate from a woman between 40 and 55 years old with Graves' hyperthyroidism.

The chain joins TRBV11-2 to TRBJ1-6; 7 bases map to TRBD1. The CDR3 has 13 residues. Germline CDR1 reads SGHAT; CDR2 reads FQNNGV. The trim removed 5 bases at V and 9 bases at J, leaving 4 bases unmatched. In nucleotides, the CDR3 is TGTGCCAGCAGCCTGAACAGGGGTTCACCCCTCCACTTT. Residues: CASSLNRGSPLHF.

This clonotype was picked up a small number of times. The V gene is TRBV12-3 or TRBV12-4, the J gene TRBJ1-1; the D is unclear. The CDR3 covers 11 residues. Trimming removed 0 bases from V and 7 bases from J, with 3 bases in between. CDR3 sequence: CASSLALEAFF. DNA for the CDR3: TGTGCCAGCAGTTTAGCCCTTGAAGCTTTCTTT.

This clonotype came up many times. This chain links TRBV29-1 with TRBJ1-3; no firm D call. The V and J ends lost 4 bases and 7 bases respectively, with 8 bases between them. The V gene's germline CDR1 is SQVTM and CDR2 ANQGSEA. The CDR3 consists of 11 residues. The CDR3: CSVAGSNTIYF. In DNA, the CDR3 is TGCAGCGTTGCGGGGTCCAACACCATATATTTT.

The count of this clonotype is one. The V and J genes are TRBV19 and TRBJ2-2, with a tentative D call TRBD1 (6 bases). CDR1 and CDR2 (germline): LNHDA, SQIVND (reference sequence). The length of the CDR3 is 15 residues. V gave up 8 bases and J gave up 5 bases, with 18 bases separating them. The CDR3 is CASHEKGVLTGELFF. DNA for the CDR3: TGTGCCAGTCACGAAAAGGGGGTGTTGACCGGGGAGCTGTTTTTT.